Listed here is a single T cell receptor beta chain. Only a few counts were recorded for this clonotype. No antigen is known for it. Nothing much larger sits one base from this clone, and base qualities are not available. The donors were roughly 38 Caucasian individuals from Russia, aged about 6 to 100 years, who were systemically healthy. Each donor gave around 9.8 milliliters of peripheral blood, collected into EDTA-treated Vacutainer tubes. Ficoll-Paque density-gradient centrifugation was used to isolate PBMCs, with at least 6.5 million per sample. Total RNA, at least 6 micrograms per sample, was extracted from PBMCs with Trizol reagent. The percentages of naive CD45RAhigh/CD27high T cells were determined by flow cytometry on a PBMC aliquot from every donor. This entry comes from a study of blood T cells in healthy people across ages (dated by TCRdb to 2013 to 2016). Concerning the study at large: In model experiments, roughly one uniquely barcoded TCR beta cDNA molecule per two T cells was captured by template switching. Donors were grouped into four age groups: young (average approximately 16 years), middle-aged (around 39), aged (roughly 62) and long-lived (around 80). Two additional independent replicas of 1 million unique cDNA reads from the same blood draw were analyzed for two donors (one aged 18 to 30 and one aged 80 or older). To avoid experimental bias, donors of different ages were spread randomly across the sequencing lanes. Age-related changes in TCR beta repertoire diversity were measured in the study by deep sequencing normalized with unique cDNA molecular identifiers. Beyond this particular receptor, the publication reports: Conclusive comparison of naive and antigen-experienced compartments was prevented by the profiling of bulk unsorted PBMCs. As age increased, observed TCR beta diversity per million T cells dropped in a roughly linear way, and a significant reduction was already evident by age around 41. Because donor CMV infection status was unknown, age-related changes in expanded clonotypes were potentially confounded. Compared with the aged group, the long-lived group had more naive CD4+ T cells, fewer expanded clones and increased TCR diversity, suggesting age selection. There was a strong correlation between observed TCR beta diversity and the percentage of naive T cells measured by flow cytometry. Estimates of total diversity based on one million sequenced T cells were considered lower bounds and underestimates.

Receptor amplification or capture employed 5' RACE. The reads were generated on an Illumina HiSeq 2500. A second PCR of roughly 7 to 12 cycles was run with a J-beta primer mix and a sample-barcoded 5' primer. A template-switch 5' adaptor carrying 12 random nucleotides introduced a unique molecular identifier onto each TCR beta cDNA molecule. Each sample yielded at least 2.5 million CDR3-containing paired-end reads. First-strand cDNA synthesis was performed from all RNA using the Mint cDNA synthesis kit, with priming by a TRBC-specific oligonucleotide. All cDNA was treated with uracil-DNA glycosylase and then went through a first 18-cycle PCR with the universal primers M1SS and BC2_uni_R. On the authors' methods: For normalization, 1 million high-quality reads were randomly selected from each sample, with every read carrying a distinct molecular identifier. Reads sharing molecular identifiers were discarded rather than binned into consensus sequences. CDR3 identification, clonotype clustering and error correction used MiTCR with a Q25 quality threshold and the strictest error-elimination algorithm. A nonparametric unseen species model with Euler transformation was used to estimate lower-bound total TCR beta diversity. The raw public reads went through TCRdb reprocessing: fastp at Q25, MiXCR clone calling, in-frame beta chains kept. Every CDR3 protein is listed once, alongside the most common genes and DNA of its rows. In this record, the V and J calls reflect TCRdb's handling and not the investigators' own analysis. The sample data list 950,000 to 1,200,000 distinct CDR3 sequences, and approximately 38% of these were observed just once. About 12% of the sample rests with the top ten.

A distance of 6 bases separates the germline ends of V and J, which lose 3 bases and 7 bases respectively. Sequences SQVTM (CDR1) and ANQGSEA (CDR2) are obtained from the germline V gene. The CDR3 covers 11 residues, taking in both the cysteine and the phenylalanine. Only the CDR3 region is kept as DNA, spanning 33 bases read in frame from base 1. Sequenced: blood. This clonotype was sampled from a man aged 18 to 30 in good health. Recombination linked TRBV29-1 to TRBJ2-2; the D gene identity is not certain. CDR3 region: CSVDNYGELFF. The sequenced DNA: TGCAGCGTTGATAATTACGGGGAGCTGTTTTTT.